The present T cell receptor (beta chain) was sequenced within a study of blood T cell repertoires in COVID-19. Germline V gene data show CDR1 as SNHLY and CDR2 as FYNNEI. This CDR3 comprises 16 residues. The trim removed 4 bases at V and 2 bases at J, leaving 8 bases unmatched. Generated by immunoSEQ multiplex PCR, the TCRdb table keeps only in-frame clones and is missing some. This sample carries over 130,000 clones, about 80% of them seen once, and the ten largest clones take roughly 3.7%. The sequenced sample was PBMCs or T cells enriched from blood (not recorded which). The J gene is TRBJ2-1, the V gene TRBV2; 7 nucleotides align to TRBD2. The receptor was isolated from a man between 50 and 59 years old in a cohort exposed to, infected with or recovered from COVID-19 (not recorded which). The CDR3 nucleotides are TGTGCCAGCAGTGGCCCCAGCGGGGCCGCCTACAATGAGCAGTTCTTC. It is translated as CASSGPSGAAYNEQFF.